This T cell receptor beta chain appears in the sequencing data of a study of T cell responses to AZD1222 COVID-19 vaccine. In the case of this clone: Its matching antigen is unknown.

Profiled with immunoSEQ multiplex PCR; TCRdb holds only in-frame clones, not every one. The sample carries 100,000 to 150,000 clones, over 90% recorded once. The study, taken as a whole, reports: Donors were largely white British and mainly female; clonal diversity was possibly underestimated. Unmutated regions of variants are reportedly targeted by nearly half of spike-specific TCRs. Seropositive AZD1222 recipients at baseline numbered only 6 or 7. CD4 TCRs covered the whole spike, strongest at regions 160-218 and 743-854.

Trimming pared 3 bases from V and 6 bases from J, leaving 21 bases between. The CDR3 contains 16 residues. Germline CDR1 and CDR2: SGHTA and FQGNSA. The sequence came from an adult in good health. The chain employs TRBV7-2 and TRBJ2-7; a possible D gene is TRBD2 (5 bases). The specimen was peripheral blood, collected on day 0 of AZD1222 vaccination. The CDR3 here is CASSFGAADWKGEQYF. CDR3 DNA: TGTGCCAGCAGCTTCGGAGCCGCGGACTGGAAGGGCGAGCAGTACTTC.